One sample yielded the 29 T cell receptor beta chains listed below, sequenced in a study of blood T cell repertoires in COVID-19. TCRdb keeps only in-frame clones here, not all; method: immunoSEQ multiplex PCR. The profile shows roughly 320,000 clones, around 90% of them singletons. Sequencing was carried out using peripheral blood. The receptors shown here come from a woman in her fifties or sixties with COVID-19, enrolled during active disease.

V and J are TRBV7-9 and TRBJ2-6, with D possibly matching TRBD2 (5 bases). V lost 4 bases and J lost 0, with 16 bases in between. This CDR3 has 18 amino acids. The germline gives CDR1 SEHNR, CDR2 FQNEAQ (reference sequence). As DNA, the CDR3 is TGTGCCAGCAGCTCGCGGGCAGTAAAGCGCTCTGGGGCCAACGTCCTGACTTTC. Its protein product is CASSSRAVKRSGANVLTF.

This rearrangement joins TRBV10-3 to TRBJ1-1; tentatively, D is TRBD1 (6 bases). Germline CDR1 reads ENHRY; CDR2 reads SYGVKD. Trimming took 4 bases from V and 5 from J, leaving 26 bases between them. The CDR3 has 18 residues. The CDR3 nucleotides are TGTGCCATCAGTGCAACTGGGGGCCCCAGCCCCTGGGGTACTGAAGCTTTCTTT. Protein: CAISATGGPSPWGTEAFF.

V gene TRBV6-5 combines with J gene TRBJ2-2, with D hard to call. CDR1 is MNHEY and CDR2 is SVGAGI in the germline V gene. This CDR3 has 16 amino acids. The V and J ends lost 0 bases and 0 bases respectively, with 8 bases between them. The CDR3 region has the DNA TGTGCCAGCAGTTACTCGAGCCAAGCGAACACCGGGGAGCTGTTTTTT. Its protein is CASSYSSQANTGELFF.

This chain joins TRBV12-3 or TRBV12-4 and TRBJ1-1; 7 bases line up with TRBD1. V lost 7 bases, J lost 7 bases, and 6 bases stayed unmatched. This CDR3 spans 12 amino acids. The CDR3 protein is CASNRGWDEAFF. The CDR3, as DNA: TGTGCCAGCAACAGGGGATGGGATGAAGCTTTCTTT.

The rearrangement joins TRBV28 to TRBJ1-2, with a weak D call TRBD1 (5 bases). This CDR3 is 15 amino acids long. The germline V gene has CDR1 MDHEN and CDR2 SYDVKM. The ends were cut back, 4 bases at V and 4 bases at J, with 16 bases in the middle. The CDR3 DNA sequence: TGTGCCAGCAGTTGGCCGGGACTAACGGGCTATGGCTACACCTTC. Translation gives CASSWPGLTGYGYTF.

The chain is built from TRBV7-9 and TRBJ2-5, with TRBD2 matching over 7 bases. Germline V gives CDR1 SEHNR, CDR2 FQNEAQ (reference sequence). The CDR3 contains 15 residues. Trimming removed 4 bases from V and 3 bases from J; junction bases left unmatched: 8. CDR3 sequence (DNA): TGTGCCAGCAGCTCCCTAGGGGCGGGGGAAGAGACCCAGTACTTC. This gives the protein CASSSLGAGEETQYF.

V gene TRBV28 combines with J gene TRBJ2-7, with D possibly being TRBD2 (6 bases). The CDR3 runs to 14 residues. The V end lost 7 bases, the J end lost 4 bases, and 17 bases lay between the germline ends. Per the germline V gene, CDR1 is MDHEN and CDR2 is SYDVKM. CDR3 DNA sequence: TGTGCCAGCATATCCCCAGGGACTTTATACGAGCAGTACTTC. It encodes CASISPGTLYEQYF.

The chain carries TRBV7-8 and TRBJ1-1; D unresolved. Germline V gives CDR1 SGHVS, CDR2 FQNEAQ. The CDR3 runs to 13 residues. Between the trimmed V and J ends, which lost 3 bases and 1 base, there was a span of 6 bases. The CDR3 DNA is TGTGCCAGCAGCTTTACGGGGAACACTGAAGCTTTCTTT. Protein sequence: CASSFTGNTEAFF. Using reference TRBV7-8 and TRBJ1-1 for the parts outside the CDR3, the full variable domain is GAGVSQSPRYKVAKRGQDVALRCDPISGHVSLFWYQQALGQGPEFLTYFQNEAQLDKSGLPSDRFFAERPEGSVSTLKIQRTQQEDSAVYLCASSFTGNTEAFFGQGTRLTVV.

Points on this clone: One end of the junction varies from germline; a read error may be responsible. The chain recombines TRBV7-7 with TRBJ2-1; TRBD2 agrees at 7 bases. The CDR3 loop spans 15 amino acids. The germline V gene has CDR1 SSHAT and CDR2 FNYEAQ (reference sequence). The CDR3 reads CASSSGRGGSNEQFF. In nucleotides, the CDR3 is TGTGCTAGCAGCTCGGGGAGGGGTGGGTCCAATGAGCAGTTCTTC.

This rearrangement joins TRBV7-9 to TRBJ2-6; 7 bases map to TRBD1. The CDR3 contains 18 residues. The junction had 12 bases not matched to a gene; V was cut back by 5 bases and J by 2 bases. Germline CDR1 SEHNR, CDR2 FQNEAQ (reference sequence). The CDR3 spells CASSPRALDRAGANVLTF. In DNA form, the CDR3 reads TGTGCCAGCAGCCCTCGGGCTCTAGACAGGGCTGGGGCCAACGTCCTGACTTTC.

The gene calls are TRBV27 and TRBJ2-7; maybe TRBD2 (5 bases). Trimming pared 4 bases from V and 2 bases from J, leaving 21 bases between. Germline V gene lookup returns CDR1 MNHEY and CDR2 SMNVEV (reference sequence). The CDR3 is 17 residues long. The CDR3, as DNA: TGTGCCAGCAGTTCCCCTCCCCCACTAGTAGTTGCCTACGAGCAGTACTTC. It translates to CASSSPPPLVVAYEQYF.

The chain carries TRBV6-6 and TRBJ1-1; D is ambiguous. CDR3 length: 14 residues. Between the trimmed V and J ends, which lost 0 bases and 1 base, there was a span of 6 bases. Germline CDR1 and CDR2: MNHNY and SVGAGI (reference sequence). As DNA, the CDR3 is TGTGCCAGCAGTTACTCGACTCAGAACACTGAAGCTTTCTTT. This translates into CASSYSTQNTEAFF.

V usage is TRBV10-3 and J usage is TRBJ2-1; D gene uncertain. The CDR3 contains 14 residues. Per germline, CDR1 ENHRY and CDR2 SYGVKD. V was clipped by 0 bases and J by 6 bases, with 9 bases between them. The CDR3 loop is CAISESAVPNEQFF. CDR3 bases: TGTGCCATCAGTGAGTCAGCTGTACCCAATGAGCAGTTCTTC.

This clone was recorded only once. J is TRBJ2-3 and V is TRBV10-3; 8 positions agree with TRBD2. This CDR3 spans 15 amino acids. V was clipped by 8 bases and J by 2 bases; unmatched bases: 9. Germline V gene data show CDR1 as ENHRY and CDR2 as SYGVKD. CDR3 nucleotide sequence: TGTGCCATCGGCGCTTCTAGCGGGCCCACAGATACGCAGTATTTT. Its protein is CAIGASSGPTDTQYF.

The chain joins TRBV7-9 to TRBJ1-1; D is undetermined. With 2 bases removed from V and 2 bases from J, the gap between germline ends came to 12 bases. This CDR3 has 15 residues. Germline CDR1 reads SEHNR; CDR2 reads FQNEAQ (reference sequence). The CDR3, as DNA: TGTGCCAGCAGCTTAACCGGAGGGCGTAACACTGAAGCTTTCTTT. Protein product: CASSLTGGRNTEAFF.

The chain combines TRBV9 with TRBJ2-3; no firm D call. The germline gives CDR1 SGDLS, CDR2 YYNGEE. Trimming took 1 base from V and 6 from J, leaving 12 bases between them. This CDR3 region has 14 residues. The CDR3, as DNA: TGTGCCAGCAGCGTACAGATGGGCCTGGATACGCAGTATTTT. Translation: CASSVQMGLDTQYF.

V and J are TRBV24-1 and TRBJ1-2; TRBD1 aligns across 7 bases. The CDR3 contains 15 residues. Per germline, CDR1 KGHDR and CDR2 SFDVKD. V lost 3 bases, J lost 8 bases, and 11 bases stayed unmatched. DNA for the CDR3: TGTGCCACCAGTGATCCGGGTCAGGGGGAGGACGGCTACACCTTC. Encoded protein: CATSDPGQGEDGYTF.

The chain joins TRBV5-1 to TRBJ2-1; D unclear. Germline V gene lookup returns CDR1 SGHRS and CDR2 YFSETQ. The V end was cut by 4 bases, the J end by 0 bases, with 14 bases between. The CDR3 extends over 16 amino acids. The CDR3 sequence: CASSDQGASSYNEQFF. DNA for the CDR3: TGCGCCAGCAGCGATCAAGGAGCGAGCTCCTACAATGAGCAGTTCTTC.

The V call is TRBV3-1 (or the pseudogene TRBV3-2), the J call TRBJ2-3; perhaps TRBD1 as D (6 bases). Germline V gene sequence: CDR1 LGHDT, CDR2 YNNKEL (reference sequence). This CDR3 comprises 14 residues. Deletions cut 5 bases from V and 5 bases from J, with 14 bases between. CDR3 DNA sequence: TGTGCCAGCAGCAAAGGGTCAGGGGAAGATACGCAGTATTTT. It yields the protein CASSKGSGEDTQYF.

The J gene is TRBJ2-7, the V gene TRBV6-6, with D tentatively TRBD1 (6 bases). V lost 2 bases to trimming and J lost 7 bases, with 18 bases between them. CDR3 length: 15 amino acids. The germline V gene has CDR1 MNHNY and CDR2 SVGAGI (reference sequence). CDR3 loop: CASSYEGQGSNEQYF. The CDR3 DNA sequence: TGTGCCAGCAGTTACGAGGGCCAGGGGTCTAATGAGCAGTACTTC.

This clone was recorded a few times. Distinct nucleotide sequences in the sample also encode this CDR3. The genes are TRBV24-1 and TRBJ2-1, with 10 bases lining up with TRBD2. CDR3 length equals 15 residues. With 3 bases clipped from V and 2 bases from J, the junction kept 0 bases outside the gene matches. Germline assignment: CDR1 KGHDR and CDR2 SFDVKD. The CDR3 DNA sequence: TGTGCCACCAGTGATAGCGGGAGGGCCTACAATGAGCAGTTCTTC. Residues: CATSDSGRAYNEQFF.

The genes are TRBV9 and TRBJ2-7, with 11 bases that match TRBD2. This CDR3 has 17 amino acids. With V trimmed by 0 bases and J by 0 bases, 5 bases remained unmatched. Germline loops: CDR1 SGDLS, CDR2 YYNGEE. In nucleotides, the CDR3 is TGTGCCAGCAGCGTAGCTATTGGGACTAGCGGCTCCTACGAGCAGTACTTC. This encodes CASSVAIGTSGSYEQYF.

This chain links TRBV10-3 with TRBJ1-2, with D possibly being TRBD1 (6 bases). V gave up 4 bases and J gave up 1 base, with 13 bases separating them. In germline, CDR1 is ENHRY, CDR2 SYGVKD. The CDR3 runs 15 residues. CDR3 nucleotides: TGTGCCATCAGTGCGGACAGACAATTTAACTATGGCTACACCTTC. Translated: CAISADRQFNYGYTF.

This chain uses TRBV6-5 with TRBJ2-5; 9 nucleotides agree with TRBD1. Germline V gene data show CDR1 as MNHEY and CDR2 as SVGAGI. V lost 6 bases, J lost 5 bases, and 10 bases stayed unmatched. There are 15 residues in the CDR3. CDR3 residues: CASRTGQGPGETQYF. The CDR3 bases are TGTGCCAGCAGAACGGGACAGGGTCCTGGGGAGACCCAGTACTTC.

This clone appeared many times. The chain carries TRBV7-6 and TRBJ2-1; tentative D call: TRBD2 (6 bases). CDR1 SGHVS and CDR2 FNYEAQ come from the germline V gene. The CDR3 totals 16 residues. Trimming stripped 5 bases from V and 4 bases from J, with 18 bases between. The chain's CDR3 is CASSHRGGGMYNEQFF. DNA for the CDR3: TGTGCCAGCAGCCATCGGGGAGGCGGGATGTACAATGAGCAGTTCTTC.

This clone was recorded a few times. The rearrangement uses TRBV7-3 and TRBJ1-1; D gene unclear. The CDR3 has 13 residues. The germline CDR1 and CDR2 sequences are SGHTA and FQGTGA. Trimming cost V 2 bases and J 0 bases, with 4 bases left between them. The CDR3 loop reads CASSLFVNTEAFF. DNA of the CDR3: TGTGCCAGCAGCTTATTCGTGAACACTGAAGCTTTCTTT.

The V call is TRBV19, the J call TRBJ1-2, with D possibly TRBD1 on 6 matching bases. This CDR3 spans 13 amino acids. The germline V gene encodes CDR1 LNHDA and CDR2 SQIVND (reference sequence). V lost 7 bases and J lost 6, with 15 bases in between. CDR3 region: CASTIGGANGYTF. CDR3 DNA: TGTGCCAGTACCATCGGGGGGGCGAATGGCTACACCTTC.

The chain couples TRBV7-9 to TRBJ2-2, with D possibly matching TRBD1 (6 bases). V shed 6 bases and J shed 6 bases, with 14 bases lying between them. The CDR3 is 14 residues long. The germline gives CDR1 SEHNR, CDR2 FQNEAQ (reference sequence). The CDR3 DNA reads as TGTGCCAGCAGGAGGACAGAAGGTCCCGGGGAGCTGTTTTTT. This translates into CASRRTEGPGELFF.

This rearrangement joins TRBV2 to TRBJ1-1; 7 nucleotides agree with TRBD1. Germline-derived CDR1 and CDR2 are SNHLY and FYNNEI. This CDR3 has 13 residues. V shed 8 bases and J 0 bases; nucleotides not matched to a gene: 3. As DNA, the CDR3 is TGTGCCAGCCAGGGACAGCTGAACACTGAAGCTTTCTTT. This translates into CASQGQLNTEAFF. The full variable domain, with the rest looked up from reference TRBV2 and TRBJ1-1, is EPEVTQTPSHQVTQMGQEVILRCVPISNHLYFYWYRQILGQKVEFLVSFYNNEISEKSEIFDDQFSVERPDGSNFTLKIRSTKLEDSAMYFCASQGQLNTEAFFGQGTRLTVV.